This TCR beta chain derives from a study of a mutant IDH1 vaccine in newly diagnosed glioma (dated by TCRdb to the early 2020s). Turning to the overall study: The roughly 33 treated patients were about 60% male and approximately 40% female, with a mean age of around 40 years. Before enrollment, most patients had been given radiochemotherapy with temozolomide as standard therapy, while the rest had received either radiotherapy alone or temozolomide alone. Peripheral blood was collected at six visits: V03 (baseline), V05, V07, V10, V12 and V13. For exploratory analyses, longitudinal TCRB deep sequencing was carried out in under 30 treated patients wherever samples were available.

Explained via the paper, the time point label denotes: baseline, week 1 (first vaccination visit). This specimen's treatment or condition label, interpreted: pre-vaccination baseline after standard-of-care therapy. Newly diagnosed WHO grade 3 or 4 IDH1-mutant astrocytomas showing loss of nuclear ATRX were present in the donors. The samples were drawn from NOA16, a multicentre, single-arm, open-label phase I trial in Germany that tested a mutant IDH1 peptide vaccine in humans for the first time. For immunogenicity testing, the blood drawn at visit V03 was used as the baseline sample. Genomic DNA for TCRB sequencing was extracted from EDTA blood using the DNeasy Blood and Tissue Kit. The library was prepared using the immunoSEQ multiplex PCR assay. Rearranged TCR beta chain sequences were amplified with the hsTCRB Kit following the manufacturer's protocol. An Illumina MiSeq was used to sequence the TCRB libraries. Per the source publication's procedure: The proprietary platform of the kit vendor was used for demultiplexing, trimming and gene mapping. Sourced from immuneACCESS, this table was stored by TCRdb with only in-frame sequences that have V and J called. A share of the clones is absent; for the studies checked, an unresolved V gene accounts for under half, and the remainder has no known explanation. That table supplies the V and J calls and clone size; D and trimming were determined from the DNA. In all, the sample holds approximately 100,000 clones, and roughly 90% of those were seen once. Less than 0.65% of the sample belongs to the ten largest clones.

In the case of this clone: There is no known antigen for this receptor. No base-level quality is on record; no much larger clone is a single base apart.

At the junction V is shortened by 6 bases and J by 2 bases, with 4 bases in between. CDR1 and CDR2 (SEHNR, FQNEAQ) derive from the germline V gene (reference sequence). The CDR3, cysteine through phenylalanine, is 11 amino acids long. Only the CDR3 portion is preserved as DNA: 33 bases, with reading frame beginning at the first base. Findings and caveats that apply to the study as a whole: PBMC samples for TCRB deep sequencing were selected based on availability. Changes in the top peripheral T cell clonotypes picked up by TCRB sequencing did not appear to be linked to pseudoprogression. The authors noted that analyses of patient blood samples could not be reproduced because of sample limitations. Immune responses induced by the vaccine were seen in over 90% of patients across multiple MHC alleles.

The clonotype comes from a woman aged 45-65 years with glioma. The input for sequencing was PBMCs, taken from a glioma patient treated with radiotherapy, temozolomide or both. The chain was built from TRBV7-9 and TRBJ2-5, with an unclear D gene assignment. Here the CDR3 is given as CASRSQETQYF. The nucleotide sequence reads TGTGCCAGCAGATCACAAGAGACCCAGTACTTC.